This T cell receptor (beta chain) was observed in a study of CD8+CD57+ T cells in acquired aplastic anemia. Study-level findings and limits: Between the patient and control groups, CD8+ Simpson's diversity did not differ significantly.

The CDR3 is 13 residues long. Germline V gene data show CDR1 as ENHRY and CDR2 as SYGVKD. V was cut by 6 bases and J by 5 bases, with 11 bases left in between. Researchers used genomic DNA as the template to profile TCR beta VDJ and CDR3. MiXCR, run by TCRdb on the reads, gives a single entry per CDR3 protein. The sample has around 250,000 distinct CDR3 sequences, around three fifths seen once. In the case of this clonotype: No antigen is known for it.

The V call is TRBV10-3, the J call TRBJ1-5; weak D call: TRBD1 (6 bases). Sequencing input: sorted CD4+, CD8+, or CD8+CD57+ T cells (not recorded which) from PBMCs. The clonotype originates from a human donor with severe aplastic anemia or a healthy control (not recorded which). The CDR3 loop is CAISLDRDQPQHF. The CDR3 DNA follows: TGTGCCATCAGCTTGGACAGAGATCAGCCCCAGCATTTT.